This T cell receptor beta chain was identified during a study of cytomegalovirus exposure and HLA in healthy donors. CDR1 SNHLY and CDR2 FYNNEI come from the germline V gene. The CDR3 extends over 16 amino acids. Trimming cost V 6 bases and J 0 bases; bases outside gene matches: 4. PCR amplification relied on 60 Vbeta primers (plus 13 Jbeta primers). Assay: immunoSEQ multiplex PCR; the TCRdb copy retains only in-frame clones and omits some. The sample contains about 120,000 clones, 74% of which appear only once. This sequence joins TRBV2 and TRBJ2-4; the match to TRBD1 covers 11 bases. The clonotype was recovered from a human donor in good health. The sample taken for sequencing was PBMCs. The CDR3 loop reads CASRPGQGGAKNIQYF. CDR3 nucleotide sequence: TGTGCCAGCAGACCGGGACAGGGGGGAGCCAAAAACATTCAGTACTTC.